A single sample is the source of the 9 T cell receptor beta chains below, sequenced in a study of blood T cell repertoires in COVID-19. TCRdb's copy holds only in-frame clones and misses some; the assay was immunoSEQ multiplex PCR. The table has about 170,000 clones, roughly 91% seen once. The sequenced sample consisted of peripheral blood. Source of these receptors: a man aged 18 to 35 with COVID-19, enrolled during active disease.

The V gene is TRBV27, the J gene TRBJ2-1; D is possibly TRBD2 (6 bases). Deletions cut 6 bases from V and 9 bases from J, with 18 bases between. Looked up from germline, CDR1 is MNHEY and CDR2 is SMNVEV (reference sequence). This CDR3 has 14 amino acids. The CDR3 is CASRAKRLGVEQFF. In nucleotides, the CDR3 is TGTGCCAGCAGAGCCAAGAGACTAGGCGTTGAGCAGTTCTTC.

The count of this clone is one. The rearrangement joins TRBV19 to TRBJ2-7, with D possibly TRBD1 on 6 matching bases. Per the germline V gene, CDR1 is LNHDA and CDR2 is SQIVND (reference sequence). CDR3 length: 14 residues. Trimming left V 7 bases short and J 8 bases short, with 21 bases between. This chain's CDR3 is CASTADSRLTKQYF. CDR3 DNA sequence: TGTGCCAGTACAGCGGACAGTAGGCTGACGAAGCAGTACTTC.

Regarding this clone: The junction differs from germline at one of its ends, possibly a read error. The chain employs TRBV6-2 or TRBV6-3 and TRBJ1-4; D gene ambiguous. The CDR3 loop spans 16 amino acids. The germline gives CDR1 MNHEY, CDR2 SVGEGT. The DNA for the CDR3 is TGTGCCAGCAGTATATCCGCATGGGGAGTTAATGAAAAACTGCTTTTT. As protein: CASSISAWGVNEKLLF.

The chain joins TRBV28 to TRBJ2-3; D is ambiguous. V was trimmed by 6 bases and J by 2 bases, leaving 18 bases between them. The CDR3 loop spans 16 amino acids. The V gene's germline CDR1 is MDHEN and CDR2 SYDVKM. In DNA, the CDR3 is TGTGCCAGCAGCCCCGTGACCCAGCGCTACACAGATACGCAGTATTTT. Protein sequence: CASSPVTQRYTDTQYF.

The chain links TRBV5-1 to TRBJ2-3; TRBD2 is a possible D gene (5 bases). Trimming took off 2 bases at V and 2 bases at J, with 24 bases between the two ends. CDR3 length: 19 amino acids. Germline values: CDR1 SGHRS, CDR2 YFSETQ. The CDR3 here is CASSFRPLRELSPTDTQYF. The CDR3 DNA reads TGCGCCAGCAGCTTCCGCCCGTTAAGGGAGCTATCTCCCACAGATACGCAGTATTTT.

The chain couples TRBV7-3 to TRBJ1-1, with D perhaps TRBD1 (6 bases). The CDR3 covers 13 residues. Trimming removed 4 bases from V and 4 bases from J, with 10 bases in between. Germline-derived CDR1 and CDR2 are SGHTA and FQGTGA. The chain's CDR3 is CASSSQGSTEAFF. The CDR3 region has the DNA TGTGCCAGCAGCTCCCAGGGGAGCACTGAAGCTTTCTTT.

This chain links TRBV7-4 with TRBJ1-1, with D tentatively TRBD1 (5 bases). The CDR3 covers 18 residues. Germline CDR1 SGHVT, CDR2 SQSDAQ. V was clipped by 10 bases and J by 3 bases, with 30 bases between them. DNA of the CDR3: TGTGCCACCCGCCCCCCGAAGGGGAATATTCCTTTCGACACTGAAGCTTTCTTT. Encoded protein: CATRPPKGNIPFDTEAFF.

This chain joins TRBV30 and TRBJ2-1; 7 nucleotides match TRBD2. J was trimmed by 7 bases and V by 1 base; bases with no gene match: 4. The CDR3 contains 13 residues. Germline lookup yields CDR1 GTSNPN and CDR2 SVGIG (reference sequence). The CDR3 nucleotides read TGTGCCTGGAGTGGCGGGAGACCTAATGAGCAGTTCTTC. Translated, it gives CAWSGGRPNEQFF.

This sequence joins TRBV5-1 and TRBJ2-1; a weak D match, TRBD2 (5 bases). With 4 bases removed from V and 7 bases from J, the gap between germline ends came to 15 bases. CDR1 is SGHRS and CDR2 is YFSETQ in the germline V gene. There are 14 residues in the CDR3. The CDR3: CASSEMEVPNEQFF. The CDR3, as DNA: TGCGCCAGCAGCGAAATGGAGGTACCAAATGAGCAGTTCTTC.